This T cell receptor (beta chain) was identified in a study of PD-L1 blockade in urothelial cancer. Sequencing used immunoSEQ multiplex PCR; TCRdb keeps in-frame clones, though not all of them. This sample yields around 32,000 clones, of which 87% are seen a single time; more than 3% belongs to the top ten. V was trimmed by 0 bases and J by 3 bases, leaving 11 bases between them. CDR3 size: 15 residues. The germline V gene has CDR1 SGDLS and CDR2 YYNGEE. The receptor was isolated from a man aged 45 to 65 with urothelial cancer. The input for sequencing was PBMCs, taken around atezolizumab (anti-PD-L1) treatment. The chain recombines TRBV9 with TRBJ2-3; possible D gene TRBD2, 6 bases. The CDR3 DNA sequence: TGTGCCAGCAGCGTAGCGGAGGGGAGGACAGATACGCAGTATTTT. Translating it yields CASSVAEGRTDTQYF.